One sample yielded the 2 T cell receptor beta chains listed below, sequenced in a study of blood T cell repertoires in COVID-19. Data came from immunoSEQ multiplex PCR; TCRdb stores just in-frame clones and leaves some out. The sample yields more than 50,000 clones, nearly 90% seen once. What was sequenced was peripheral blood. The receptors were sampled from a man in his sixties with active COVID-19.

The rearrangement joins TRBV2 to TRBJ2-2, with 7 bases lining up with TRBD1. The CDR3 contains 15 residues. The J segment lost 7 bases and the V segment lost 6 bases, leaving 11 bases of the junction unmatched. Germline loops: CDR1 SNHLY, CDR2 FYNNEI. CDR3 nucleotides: TGTGCCAGCAGCGCGGACAGGTGGGGCCGCGGGGAGCTGTTTTTT. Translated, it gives CASSADRWGRGELFF.

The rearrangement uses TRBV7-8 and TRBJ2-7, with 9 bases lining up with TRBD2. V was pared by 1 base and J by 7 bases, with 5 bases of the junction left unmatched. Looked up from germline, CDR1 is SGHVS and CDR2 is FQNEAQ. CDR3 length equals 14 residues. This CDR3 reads CASSLVAGAREQYF. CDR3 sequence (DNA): TGTGCCAGCAGCTTAGTAGCGGGAGCCCGGGAGCAGTACTTC.